The next 4 T cell receptor beta chains were all read from a single sample in a study of blood T cell repertoires in COVID-19. Only in-frame clones appear in the TCRdb table, and some are missing; sequencing was by immunoSEQ multiplex PCR. The sample yields around 94,000 clones, approximately 91% seen once. Source material: peripheral blood. All receptors come from a man between 18 and 29 years old with acute or convalescent COVID-19.

The chain uses TRBV19 and TRBJ1-2, with 11 nucleotides matching TRBD1. CDR1 LNHDA and CDR2 SQIVND come from the germline V gene (reference sequence). V was pared by 5 bases and J by 5 bases, with 7 bases of the junction left unmatched. The CDR3 runs 15 residues. For the CDR3, the DNA is TGTGCCAGTAGTGGCCGTGGACAGGGGGCGTATGGCTACACCTTC. Amino acids: CASSGRGQGAYGYTF. Using reference TRBV19 and TRBJ1-2 for the parts outside the CDR3, the full variable domain is DGGITQSPKYLFRKEGQNVTLSCEQNLNHDAMYWYRQDPGQGLRLIYYSQIVNDFQKGDIAEGYSVSREKKESFPLTVTSAQKNPTAFYLCASSGRGQGAYGYTFGSGTRLTVV.

The V call is TRBV6-6, the J call TRBJ1-5, with D possibly TRBD1 on 6 matching bases. CDR1 is MNHNY, CDR2 SVGAGI, per germline (reference sequence). Trimming removed 6 bases from V and 3 bases from J, with 12 bases in between. This CDR3 spans 14 amino acids. The CDR3: CASSPDRPNQPQHF. CDR3 bases: TGTGCCAGCAGCCCAGACAGGCCCAATCAGCCCCAGCATTTT.

V gene TRBV10-2 combines with J gene TRBJ2-1; 11 bases are a match to TRBD2. J gave up 6 bases and V 4 bases, and 5 bases lay outside the gene matches. The CDR3 totals 15 residues. CDR1 and CDR2 from the germline V gene are WSHSY and SAAADI. The CDR3 bases are TGCGCCAGCAGTGGGGTCACTAGCGGGGGCAATGAGCAGTTCTTC. It is translated as CASSGVTSGGNEQFF.

The chain combines TRBV28 with TRBJ1-6, with 10 bases lining up with TRBD1. CDR1 MDHEN and CDR2 SYDVKM come from the germline V gene. This CDR3 comprises 17 residues. V lost 4 bases, J lost 7 bases, and 10 bases stayed unmatched. CDR3 coding DNA: TGTGCCAGCAGTTATCCGGGACAGGGGTCACGGAATTCACCCCTCCACTTT. It translates to CASSYPGQGSRNSPLHF.